A single sample is the source of the 14 T cell receptor beta chains below, sequenced in a study of T cells in Graves' hyperthyroidism and ophthalmopathy. Amplification yielded TCR beta CDR3 regions, with RNA transcripts as the source. The TCR CDR3 first-round RT-PCR relied on the HTBI primer set. A single record per CDR3 protein comes from TCRdb applying MiXCR to the multiplex PCR reads. Among over 700,000 distinct CDR3 sequences, approximately 18% were seen once, and the ten largest hold over 15%. The specimen was blood. The receptors originated from a woman between 50 and 59 years old with Graves' hyperthyroidism that later progressed to Graves' ophthalmopathy.

The chain carries TRBV27 and TRBJ2-7; no firm D call. Germline CDR1 reads MNHEY; CDR2 reads SMNVEV (reference sequence). Trimming cost V 1 base and J 4 bases, with 8 bases left between them. The length of the CDR3 is 13 residues. The DNA for the CDR3 is TGTGCCAGCAGTTTATTGGACGGATACGAGCAGTACTTC. It translates to CASSLLDGYEQYF.

This clonotype was detected ten times or more. The chain couples TRBV18 to TRBJ2-7, with 9 nucleotides matching TRBD1. The CDR3 totals 14 residues. Germline CDR1 is KGHSH and CDR2 is LQKENI. The trim removed 3 bases at V and 5 bases at J, leaving 5 bases unmatched. The CDR3 nucleotides read TGTGCCAGCTCACCCAACAGGGGGCAGCACGAGCAGTACTTC. Its protein product is CASSPNRGQHEQYF.

The table lists this clonotype with a few counts. The V and J genes are TRBV11-3 and TRBJ2-3; 7 bases are a match to TRBD1. V lost 1 base and J lost 1; bases outside the gene matches: 5. The CDR3 consists of 16 residues. Germline V gives CDR1 SGHNT, CDR2 YENEEA. The DNA for the CDR3 is TGTGCCAGCAGCTTAGGGGCCACAGGGGGCACAGATACGCAGTATTTT. Translating gives CASSLGATGGTDTQYF.

This clonotype was recorded a few times. V usage is TRBV5-5 and J usage is TRBJ1-4, with a tentative D call TRBD1 (5 bases). Germline CDR1 is SGHKS and CDR2 is YYEKEE (reference sequence). The CDR3 is 16 amino acids. With 3 bases removed from V and 3 bases from J, the gap between germline ends came to 15 bases. CDR3 residues: CASSSPPRGSNEKLFF. The CDR3 DNA is TGTGCCAGCAGCTCCCCGCCTCGGGGGTCTAATGAAAAACTGTTTTTT.

This clonotype has at least ten counts. The chain recombines TRBV6-2 or TRBV6-3 with TRBJ2-5; unclear D gene. The germline V gene has CDR1 MNHEY and CDR2 SVGEGT. V was trimmed by 5 bases and J by 7 bases, leaving 17 bases between them. CDR3 length: 14 residues. The DNA for the CDR3 is TGTGCCAGCAGTCCTGCACTCCCCCTGGGGACCCAGTACTTC. It specifies CASSPALPLGTQYF.

This clonotype has a handful of counts. A junction boundary mismatches the germline segment, possibly from a read error. This sequence joins TRBV5-1 and TRBJ1-1, with D possibly TRBD1 on 5 matching bases. CDR1 SGHRS and CDR2 YFSETQ come from the germline V gene. This CDR3 region has 15 residues. The CDR3 here is CASSLAGGEDTETFF. The CDR3 DNA is TGCGCCAGCAGCTTGGCCGGTGGAGAGGACACTGAAACTTTCTTT.

The rearrangement links TRBV18 to TRBJ1-6; D not certain. Germline loops: CDR1 KGHSH, CDR2 LQKENI. V was pared by 4 bases and J by 0 bases, with 10 bases between. CDR3 length equals 16 residues. The CDR3: CASSRAPSSYNSPLHF. CDR3 nucleotide sequence: TGTGCCAGCTCACGGGCCCCGAGCTCCTATAATTCACCCCTCCACTTT.

At least ten counts were recorded for this clonotype. The rearrangement joins TRBV6-1 to TRBJ1-1, with TRBD1 as a possible D gene (5 bases). V lost 5 bases to trimming and J lost 5 bases, with 12 bases between them. The CDR3 totals 13 residues. The V gene's germline CDR1 is MNHNS and CDR2 SASEGT. CDR3 sequence (DNA): TGTGCCAGCAGTTTGCCAGGGTTGACTGAAGCTTTCTTT. Residues: CASSLPGLTEAFF.

The rearrangement uses TRBV12-3 or TRBV12-4 and TRBJ1-2, with a weak D call TRBD1 (5 bases). This CDR3 spans 15 amino acids. The V end was cut by 1 base, the J end by 6 bases, with 15 bases between. The CDR3 DNA is TGTGCCAGCAGTTTAGGGGGGGTGCTGTGGGATGGCTACACCTTC. The encoded protein is CASSLGGVLWDGYTF.

This chain's CDR3 is CASSDFAFTGELFF. CDR3 coding DNA: TGTGCCAGCAGTGACTTCGCCTTCACCGGGGAGCTGTTTTTT. The chain employs TRBV6-4 and TRBJ2-2; D unclear. Germline CDR1 and CDR2: MRHNA and SNTAGT. V gave up 1 base and J gave up 4 bases, with 7 bases separating them. This CDR3 has 14 amino acids.

For this clonotype: Germline is not matched at one junction end, which may reflect a read error. The chain links TRBV12-3 or TRBV12-4 to TRBJ2-4; 15 nucleotides agree with TRBD2. CDR3 length: 18 amino acids. In DNA form, the CDR3 reads TGTGCCAGCAGTTCGGGACTAGCGGGGGGTATAGCCAAAAACATTCAGTGCTTC. Translation: CASSSGLAGGIAKNIQCF.

This clonotype was counted ten times or more. The rearrangement uses TRBV20-1 and TRBJ1-1; tentatively, D is TRBD1 (6 bases). CDR1 DFQATT and CDR2 SNEGSKA come from the germline V gene (reference sequence). With 2 bases removed from V and 8 bases from J, the gap between germline ends came to 15 bases. The CDR3 length is 13 residues. CDR3 sequence reads: CSARLQGSGEAFF. The CDR3 DNA reads TGCAGTGCTAGATTGCAGGGGAGTGGGGAAGCTTTCTTT.

The genes are TRBV20-1 and TRBJ2-1; 8 bases agree with TRBD1. The CDR3 totals 18 residues. The junction had 15 bases not matched to a gene; V was cut back by 2 bases and J by 3 bases. In germline, CDR1 is DFQATT, CDR2 SNEGSKA (reference sequence). The CDR3 reads CSARTQRSGGAGYNEQFF. CDR3 in DNA: TGCAGTGCTAGAACACAACGATCAGGGGGCGCGGGCTACAATGAGCAGTTCTTC.

The chain couples TRBV7-8 to TRBJ1-4; TRBD1 matches 8 bases. The CDR3 is made up of 18 amino acids. CDR1 and CDR2 from the germline V gene are SGHVS and FQNEAQ. Unmatched junction bases numbered 15, after V lost 7 bases and J lost 2 bases. This CDR3 reads CASIKLLPGGMTNEKLFF. CDR3 nucleotides: TGTGCCAGCATCAAACTATTACCAGGGGGCATGACTAATGAAAAACTGTTTTTT.